This TCR beta chain comes out of a study of beta chain features in type 1 diabetes. Germline assignment: CDR1 SGHRS and CDR2 YFSETQ. Trimming took 1 base from V and 7 from J, leaving 11 bases between them. The CDR3 has 14 amino acids. At least ten counts were recorded for this clone. TCRB transcripts that were expressed got sequenced, as all of the isolated RNA had been reverse transcribed. The data were produced by immunoSEQ multiplex PCR, yet TCRdb's version contains in-frame clones alone and is incomplete. This repertoire shows 110,000 to 150,000 clones, roughly 9.3% found once; its top ten account for almost 0.65%.

Sequenced material: central memory CD4+ T cells from blood. The chain couples TRBV5-1 to TRBJ2-2, with D perhaps TRBD2 (5 bases). The receptor was isolated from a woman aged 40 to 50 in good health. The CDR3 is CASSLPAVDGELFF. The CDR3 bases are TGCGCCAGCAGCTTGCCAGCGGTGGACGGGGAGCTGTTTTTT.